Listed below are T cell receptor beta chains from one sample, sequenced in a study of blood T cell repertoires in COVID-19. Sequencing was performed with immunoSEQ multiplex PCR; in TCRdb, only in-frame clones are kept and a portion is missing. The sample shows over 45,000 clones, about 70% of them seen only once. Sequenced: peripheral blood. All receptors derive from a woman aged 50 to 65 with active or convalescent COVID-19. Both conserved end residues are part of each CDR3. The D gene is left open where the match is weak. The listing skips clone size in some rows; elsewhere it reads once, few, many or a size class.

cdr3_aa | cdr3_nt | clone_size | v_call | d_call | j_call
CASSPPGTGLQEQYF | TGTGCCAGCAGCCCCCCGGGGACAGGACTGCAAGAGCAGTACTTC | NA | TRBV3-1/TRBV3-2 | TRBD1 | TRBJ2-7
CASTPGGLGTEAFF | TGTGCCAGCACCCCAGGGGGCTTAGGCACTGAAGCTTTCTTT | NA | TRBV7-6 | TRBD1 | TRBJ1-1
CASSETSGGNEQFF | TGTGCCAGCAGTGAAACTAGCGGGGGGAATGAGCAGTTCTTC | NA | TRBV2 | TRBD2 | TRBJ2-1
CASSPPGSYEQYF | TGTGCCAGCTCACCACCCGGGAGTTACGAGCAGTACTTC | NA | TRBV18 | NA | TRBJ2-7
CAWSGGTQGHTEAFF | TGTGCCTGGAGTGGGGGGACTCAAGGGCACACTGAAGCTTTCTTT | NA | TRBV30 | NA | TRBJ1-1
CAWSRGGPFSNQPQHF | TGTGCCTGGAGCCGAGGAGGCCCTTTCAGCAATCAGCCCCAGCATTTT | few | TRBV30 | NA | TRBJ1-5
CASTQPSTGLNSPLHF | TGTGCCAGTACCCAACCCTCGACAGGTCTAAATTCACCCCTCCACTTT | few | TRBV19 | NA | TRBJ1-6
CAWSSRGAGQETQYF | TGTGCCTGGTCGTCACGGGGGGCAGGGCAAGAGACCCAGTACTTC | NA | TRBV30 | NA | TRBJ2-5
CASSLVGGKADTQYF | TGTGCCAGCAGCTTAGTGGGAGGGAAAGCAGATACGCAGTATTTT | NA | TRBV11-2 | TRBD2 | TRBJ2-3
CASSPVGSNTGELFF | TGTGCCAGCAGCCCCGTTGGCTCGAACACCGGGGAGCTGTTTTTT | NA | TRBV11-3 | NA | TRBJ2-2
CASSLDQGSQPQHF | TGTGCCAGCAGCTTAGATCAGGGGTCTCAGCCCCAGCATTTT | NA | TRBV7-2 | NA | TRBJ1-5
CASSPGDSSQETQYF | TGTGCCAGCTCACCAGGGGACAGCTCGCAAGAGACCCAGTACTTC | once | TRBV18 | TRBD1 | TRBJ2-5
CASSMKGGQTNYGYTF | TGTGCCAGTAGTATGAAGGGTGGACAGACGAACTATGGCTACACCTTC | NA | TRBV19 | NA | TRBJ1-2
CASSRQGQQYF | TGTGCCAGCAGTCGACAGGGGCAGCAGTACTTC | NA | TRBV28 | TRBD1 | TRBJ2-7
CASSYYGTRAEQFF | TGTGCCAGCAGTTATTACGGGACTAGGGCCGAGCAGTTCTTC | NA | TRBV6-2/TRBV6-3 | TRBD2 | TRBJ2-1
CASSTRARGITYEQYF | TGTGCCAGTAGTACCCGGGCCAGGGGAATTACCTACGAGCAGTACTTC | NA | TRBV19 | NA | TRBJ2-7
CAISTTGYEQYF | TGTGCCATCAGTACAACGGGGTACGAGCAGTACTTC | NA | TRBV10-3 | NA | TRBJ2-7
CAISVRTGDGTDTQYF | TGTGCCATCAGTGTAAGGACAGGGGATGGCACAGATACGCAGTATTTT | NA | TRBV10-3 | TRBD1 | TRBJ2-3
CASSSSGSADEQYF | TGTGCCAGCAGCTCTAGCGGGAGTGCCGACGAGCAGTACTTC | NA | TRBV7-9 | TRBD2 | TRBJ2-7
CASSIHSRGPNTGELFF | TGTGCCAGTAGTATCCACTCCAGGGGGCCGAACACCGGGGAGCTGTTTTTT | many | TRBV19 | TRBD1 | TRBJ2-2
CASSLWQGAADTQYF | TGCGCCAGCAGCTTATGGCAGGGGGCTGCAGATACGCAGTATTTT | NA | TRBV5-1 | TRBD1 | TRBJ2-3
CASSFDRAISNQPQHF | TGTGCCAGCAGTTTCGACAGGGCCATCTCCAATCAGCCCCAGCATTTT | NA | TRBV28 | TRBD1 | TRBJ1-5
CASSLSSYEQYF | TGTGCCAGCAGCCTCAGCTCCTACGAGCAGTACTTC | NA | TRBV7-9 | NA | TRBJ2-7
CASSLAGTSGRNEQFF | TGTGCCAGCAGCTTAGCGGGGACTAGTGGCCGGAATGAGCAGTTCTTC | NA | TRBV7-2 | TRBD2 | TRBJ2-1
CATSKFGTGIDEQFF | TGTGCCACCAGTAAATTCGGGACAGGTATCGATGAGCAGTTCTTC | NA | TRBV24-1 | TRBD1 | TRBJ2-1
CASSLGCGDGNEKLFF | TGTGCCAGCAGCTTAGGGTGCGGGGATGGGAATGAAAAACTGTTTTTT | few | TRBV11-3 | NA | TRBJ1-4
CASSSYLWTGDGYTF | TGTGCCAGCAGCTCTTACCTTTGGACGGGGGATGGCTACACCTTC | few | TRBV7-2 | NA | TRBJ1-2